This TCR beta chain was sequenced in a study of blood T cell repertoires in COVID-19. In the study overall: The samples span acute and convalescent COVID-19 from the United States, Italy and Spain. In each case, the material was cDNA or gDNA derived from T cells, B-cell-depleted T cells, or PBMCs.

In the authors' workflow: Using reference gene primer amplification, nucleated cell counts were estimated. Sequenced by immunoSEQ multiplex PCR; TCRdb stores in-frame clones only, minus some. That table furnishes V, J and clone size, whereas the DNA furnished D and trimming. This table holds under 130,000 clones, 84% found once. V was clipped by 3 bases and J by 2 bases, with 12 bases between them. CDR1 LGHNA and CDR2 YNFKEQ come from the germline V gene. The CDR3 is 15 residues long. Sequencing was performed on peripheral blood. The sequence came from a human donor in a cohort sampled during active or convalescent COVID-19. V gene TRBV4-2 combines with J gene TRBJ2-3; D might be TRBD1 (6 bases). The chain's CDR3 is CASSQGARATDTQYF. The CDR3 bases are TGTGCCAGCAGCCAGGGGGCGCGTGCCACAGATACGCAGTATTTT.